Below are 9 T cell receptor beta chains sequenced from a single sample in a study of shared clonotypes between healthy human individuals. Assay used: immunoSEQ multiplex PCR; TCRdb lists only in-frame clones, some missing. In the table there are 950,000 to 1,100,000 clones, around 82% of which are singletons. The sample comprised memory CD4+ T cells from PBMCs. The subset denotes: CD45RA-negative fraction. These receptors were obtained from a man between 18 and 29 years old in good health. Some clones in this sample may be carry-over from other donors' samples.

The genes are TRBV5-1 and TRBJ2-1, with 7 bases aligning to TRBD2. V lost 7 bases, J lost 0 bases, and 7 bases stayed unmatched. Germline V gives CDR1 SGHRS, CDR2 YFSETQ. This CDR3 region has 15 residues. The CDR3 loop is CASRAVAGSYNEQFF. CDR3 nucleotide sequence: TGCGCCAGCCGCGCGGTAGCGGGCTCCTACAATGAGCAGTTCTTC.

There are a few counts of this clone. The J gene is TRBJ2-7, the V gene TRBV10-3; the match to TRBD2 covers 11 bases. Germline-derived CDR1 and CDR2 are ENHRY and SYGVKD. CDR3 length: 15 residues. V trimming: 6 bases; J trimming: 5 bases; junction bases outside the gene matches: 9. The CDR3 nucleotides read TGTGCCATCAGCGCTAGCGGGGGGCCCTTTGACGAGCAGTACTTC. Translation gives CAISASGGPFDEQYF.

The sample holds a few counts of this clone. The chain uses TRBV4-3 and TRBJ2-1; perhaps TRBD2 as D (6 bases). The CDR3 runs 13 residues. The germline V gene encodes CDR1 LGHNA and CDR2 YSLEER. V lost 0 bases and J lost 10, with 10 bases in between. The CDR3 sequence: CASSQDSGREQFF. In nucleotides, the CDR3 is TGCGCCAGCAGCCAAGATTCTGGGAGGGAGCAGTTCTTC.

The chain couples TRBV11-2 to TRBJ2-7; 7 bases are a match to TRBD1. The V gene's germline CDR1 is SGHAT and CDR2 FQNNGV. This CDR3 is 15 amino acids long. V lost 5 bases, J lost 4 bases, and 11 bases stayed unmatched. CDR3 region: CASSLPSGQPYEQYF. The CDR3, as DNA: TGTGCCAGCAGCCTCCCCTCGGGACAGCCTTACGAGCAGTACTTC.

This clone has a single count. This chain joins TRBV18 and TRBJ2-3; D perhaps matches TRBD2 (5 bases). Germline loops: CDR1 KGHSH, CDR2 LQKENI. The CDR3 is 16 residues long. The V end was cut by 5 bases, the J end by 3 bases, with 18 bases between. CDR3 protein: CASSRTSGGRTDTQYF. The CDR3 DNA sequence: TGTGCCAGCTCAAGGACGAGTGGAGGTCGGACAGATACGCAGTATTTT.

This clone was recorded at least ten times. The same CDR3 also results from other DNA sequences found in this sample. CDR3 protein: CASSLGQPNTEAFF. The CDR3 DNA sequence: TGTGCCAGCAGCTTGGGACAGCCAAACACTGAAGCTTTCTTT. V usage is TRBV7-2 and J usage is TRBJ1-1, with 7 bases lining up with TRBD1. V dropped 3 bases and J dropped 2; count of bases not matched to a gene: 3. There are 14 residues in the CDR3. CDR1 is SGHTA, CDR2 FQGNSA, per germline.

A remark on this clone: Other DNA sequences of this sample code for an identical CDR3. V and J are TRBV20-1 and TRBJ2-5; no firm D call. Trimming removed 0 bases at V and 5 bases at J, with 4 bases between. Germline V gives CDR1 DFQATT, CDR2 SNEGSKA (reference sequence). This CDR3 contains 11 residues. The CDR3: CSARDLETQYF. The CDR3 coding sequence is TGCAGTGCTAGAGATCTGGAGACCCAGTACTTC.

The V and J genes are TRBV10-2 and TRBJ2-7, with 11 bases aligning to TRBD2. The CDR3 is 14 residues long. Germline trimming cut 2 bases from V and 3 bases from J; bases unmatched to any gene: 0. From germline, CDR1 is WSHSY and CDR2 SAAADI. The CDR3 protein is CASSETSGGYEQYF. The DNA of the CDR3 is TGCGCCAGCAGTGAGACTAGCGGGGGCTACGAGCAGTACTTC.

About this clone: The sample has other DNA sequences that encode this CDR3 too. The V and J genes are TRBV11-3 and TRBJ2-2; no clear D gene. Germline lookup yields CDR1 SGHNT and CDR2 YENEEA. CDR3 length equals 14 residues. Trimming removed 1 base from V and 1 base from J, with 4 bases in between. CDR3 sequence: CASSLGLNTGELFF. In DNA form, the CDR3 reads TGTGCCAGCAGCTTAGGACTGAACACCGGGGAGCTGTTTTTT.